A selection of T cell receptor beta chains follows, all from one sample in a study of blood T cell repertoires in COVID-19. TCRdb keeps only in-frame clones here, not all; method: immunoSEQ multiplex PCR. The data contain some 210,000 clones, around 81% of them singletons. The source material was PBMCs or T cells enriched from blood (not recorded which). These receptor sequences come from a woman in her fifties or sixties with acute COVID-19. The CDR3 runs from the conserved cysteine through the conserved F or W. D genes are given only for firm matches. The size entry is marked missing in some rows and otherwise reads once, few, many or a size class.

TRBD1	-	TRBV7-3	TRBJ1-2	CASSSTQGAGGYTF	TGTGCCAGCAGCTCGACACAGGGGGCTGGAGGCTACACCTTC
TRBD2	-	TRBV3-1/TRBV3-2	TRBJ2-1	CASSQDFSAGEQFF	TGTGCCAGCAGCCAAGATTTTTCAGCGGGGGAGCAGTTCTTC
TRBD1	few	TRBV5-6	TRBJ2-7	CASSGQGNEQYF	TGTGCCAGCAGCGGACAGGGTAACGAGCAGTACTTC
TRBD2	once	TRBV28	TRBJ2-2	CASRRLAMNTGELFF	TGTGCCAGCAGAAGACTAGCAATGAACACCGGGGAGCTGTTTTTT
TRBD1	many	TRBV7-3	TRBJ1-6	CASSTTGGRSPLHF	TGTGCCAGCTCCACGACAGGGGGCCGCTCACCCCTCCACTTT
TRBD2	-	TRBV6-5	TRBJ2-1	CASRKRESYNEQFF	TGTGCCAGCAGGAAGCGGGAGTCTTACAATGAGCAGTTCTTC
TRBD1	-	TRBV28	TRBJ1-2	CASSLSRGLDYGYTF	TGTGCCAGCAGTTTAAGCAGGGGGCTTGACTATGGCTACACCTTC
-	few	TRBV13	TRBJ1-5	CASSQTGQDQPQHF	TGTGCCAGCAGCCAGACGGGACAAGATCAGCCCCAGCATTTT
-	-	TRBV7-2	TRBJ2-5	CASSLKEGGNGVTQYF	TGTGCCAGCAGCTTAAAAGAGGGGGGGAACGGGGTGACCCAGTACTTC
TRBD1	-	TRBV5-1	TRBJ2-2	CASSADRGVGELFF	TGCGCCAGCAGCGCTGACAGGGGGGTCGGGGAGCTGTTTTTT